This T cell receptor (beta chain) was captured in a study of blood T cell repertoires in COVID-19. Clones were sequenced by immunoSEQ multiplex PCR, and TCRdb holds only the in-frame ones, with some missing. The sample includes approximately 350,000 clones, almost 90% of them seen just once. Germline values: CDR1 SGHNT, CDR2 YYREEE (reference sequence). V was pared by 1 base and J by 0 bases, with 4 bases of the junction left unmatched. This CDR3 has 15 residues. Sequenced material: peripheral blood. The chain employs TRBV5-4 and TRBJ2-7; 7 bases map to TRBD1. The clonotype originates from a woman aged 70-85 years with COVID-19, enrolled during active disease. Written as DNA, the CDR3 is TGTGCCAGCAGCTTGCTAGGACAGGCCTCCTACGAGCAGTACTTC. Amino acid sequence: CASSLLGQASYEQYF.